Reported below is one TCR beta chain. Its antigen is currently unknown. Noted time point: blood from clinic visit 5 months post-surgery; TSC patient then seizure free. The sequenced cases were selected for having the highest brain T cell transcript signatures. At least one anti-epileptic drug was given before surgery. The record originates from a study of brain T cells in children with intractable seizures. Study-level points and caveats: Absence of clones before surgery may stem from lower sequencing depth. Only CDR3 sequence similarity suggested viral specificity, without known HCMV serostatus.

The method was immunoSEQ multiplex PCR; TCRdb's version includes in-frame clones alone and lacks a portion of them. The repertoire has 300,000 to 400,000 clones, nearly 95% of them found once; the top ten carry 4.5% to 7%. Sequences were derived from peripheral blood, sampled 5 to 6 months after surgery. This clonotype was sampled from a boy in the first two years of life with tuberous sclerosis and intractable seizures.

The CDR3 protein is CASSPRLAGGSYNEQFF. DNA for the CDR3: TGCGCCAGCAGCCCACGACTAGCGGGGGGGTCCTACAATGAGCAGTTCTTC. The chain couples TRBV4-1 to TRBJ2-1; the match to TRBD2 covers 14 bases. The germline V gene has CDR1 MGHRA and CDR2 YSYEKL. V lost 4 bases and J lost 1; bases outside the gene matches: 3. The CDR3 covers 17 residues.